This T cell receptor (beta chain) was captured in a study of blood T cells in healthy people across ages. This clonotype occurred a few times. The use of a sample-barcoded 5' primer and a J-beta primer mix characterized a second PCR of roughly 6 to 11 cycles. Each single sample gave us at least 2.5 million CDR3-containing paired-end reads. TCRdb ran MiXCR on the 5' RACE reads and lists one entry per CDR3 protein. The sample includes about 680,000 distinct CDR3 sequences, approximately 49% of them seen just once. Material: blood. The receptor's source is a woman aged 60-75 years in good health.

The CDR3 here is CASSQLEGEGPGNTIYF. Here the CDR3 DNA reads TGCGCCAGCAGCCAACTAGAGGGGGAGGGTCCTGGAAACACCATATATTTT. The rearrangement joins TRBV4-1 to TRBJ1-3; weak D call: TRBD1 (6 bases). The CDR3 is 17 residues long. In germline, CDR1 is MGHRA, CDR2 YSYEKL. Trimming took 2 bases from V and 2 from J, leaving 16 bases between them.